One sample yielded the 29 T cell receptor beta chains listed below, sequenced in a study of blood T cell repertoires in COVID-19. Profiled with immunoSEQ multiplex PCR; TCRdb holds only in-frame clones, not every one. The sample holds 240,000 or so clones, approximately 83% seen once. The sample comprised peripheral blood. The source of these receptors is a man aged 30 to 39 who had recovered from COVID-19.

The chain links TRBV4-1 to TRBJ1-5, with D possibly TRBD1 on 5 matching bases. V was shortened by 5 bases and J by 0 bases, with 11 bases between the two germline ends. The germline CDR1 and CDR2 sequences are MGHRA and YSYEKL. The CDR3 sequence is 15 residues long. The CDR3 sequence: CASSLTEFSNQPQHF. The DNA of the CDR3 is TGCGCCAGCAGCTTGACAGAGTTTAGCAATCAGCCCCAGCATTTT.

The chain uses TRBV27 and TRBJ2-5; TRBD2 aligns across 13 bases. Germline V gives CDR1 MNHEY, CDR2 SMNVEV (reference sequence). There are 19 residues in the CDR3. With 4 bases clipped from V and 0 bases from J, the junction kept 11 bases outside the gene matches. As DNA, the CDR3 is TGTGCCAGCAGTTCCTCCCTGGGACTAGCGGGGAAGTACCAAGAGACCCAGTACTTC. Translation: CASSSSLGLAGKYQETQYF.

This clone has a handful of counts. V usage is TRBV7-6 and J usage is TRBJ2-1; 8 bases are a match to TRBD2. With V trimmed by 1 base and J by 4 bases, 6 bases remained unmatched. Germline lookup yields CDR1 SGHVS and CDR2 FNYEAQ. CDR3 size: 16 residues. CDR3 bases: TGTGCCAGCAGCTTAGGTGGCGGGGGGCCGTACAATGAGCAGTTCTTC. The encoded protein is CASSLGGGGPYNEQFF.

The chain employs TRBV5-4 and TRBJ1-1; 7 nucleotides agree with TRBD1. V lost 4 bases, J lost 11 bases, and 5 bases stayed unmatched. Germline loops: CDR1 SGHNT, CDR2 YYREEE (reference sequence). The length of the CDR3 is 11 residues. The CDR3 region is CASSITGEAFF. In DNA, the CDR3 is TGTGCCAGCAGCATCACAGGGGAGGCTTTCTTT.

The V gene is TRBV5-1, the J gene TRBJ2-2; 9 bases are shared with TRBD1. Trimming cost V 3 bases and J 5 bases; bases outside gene matches: 11. In germline, CDR1 is SGHRS, CDR2 YFSETQ. The length of the CDR3 is 17 residues. CDR3 sequence (DNA): TGCGCCAGCAGCTCCGGGAGAGACAGGGGGGGAACCGGGGAGCTGTTTTTT. Its protein product is CASSSGRDRGGTGELFF.

The chain has TRBV27 and TRBJ1-3, with D unclear. The CDR3 is made up of 13 amino acids. CDR1 is MNHEY and CDR2 is SMNVEV in the germline V gene (reference sequence). The V end lost 6 bases, the J end lost 3 bases, and 9 bases lay between the germline ends. CDR3: CASRPRSGNTIYF. The CDR3 bases are TGTGCCAGCAGGCCCCGTAGTGGAAACACCATATATTTT.

This clone was seen ten or more times. This chain links TRBV4-1 with TRBJ1-6; D is undetermined. V lost 0 bases and J lost 7, with 10 bases in between. Germline V gene lookup returns CDR1 MGHRA and CDR2 YSYEKL. This CDR3 is built from 15 residues. Written as DNA, the CDR3 is TGCGCCAGCAGCCAAGATCAGGTCCGCAATTCACCCCTCCACTTT. As protein: CASSQDQVRNSPLHF.

The genes are TRBV3-1 (or the pseudogene TRBV3-2) and TRBJ2-7; TRBD2 matches 7 bases. Germline V gene sequence: CDR1 LGHDT, CDR2 YNNKEL (reference sequence). The V and J ends lost 5 bases and 8 bases, in that order; junction bases with no gene match: 9. The CDR3 has 13 residues. This CDR3 is CASSGPSGPQQYF. The CDR3 nucleotides are TGTGCCAGCAGCGGTCCTAGCGGCCCTCAGCAGTACTTC.

The sample holds one count of this clone. The chain is built from TRBV24-1 and TRBJ1-2, with a weak D call TRBD1 (6 bases). Germline values: CDR1 KGHDR, CDR2 SFDVKD. V gave up 1 base and J gave up 0 bases, with 8 bases separating them. CDR3 length: 15 amino acids. CDR3 protein: CATSDFGQSNYGYTF. CDR3 nucleotide sequence: TGTGCCACCAGTGATTTTGGACAGTCTAACTATGGCTACACCTTC.

This chain links TRBV2 with TRBJ1-6; no reliable D call. The CDR3 has 16 amino acids. V dropped 1 base and J dropped 3 bases, with 10 bases sitting between them. CDR1 and CDR2 from the germline V gene are SNHLY and FYNNEI. The CDR3: CASSEVAVFYNSPLHF. The CDR3 DNA sequence: TGTGCCAGCAGTGAAGTAGCCGTCTTCTATAATTCACCCCTCCACTTT.

This chain links TRBV25-1 with TRBJ2-3, with D possibly being TRBD2 (6 bases). The V gene's germline CDR1 is MGHDK and CDR2 SYGVNS. The CDR3 length is 17 residues. With 1 base removed from V and 1 base from J, the gap between germline ends came to 15 bases. In DNA, the CDR3 is TGTGCCAGCAGTGAATGGTCGGGGGTTGACGGCACAGATACGCAGTATTTT. Amino acid sequence: CASSEWSGVDGTDTQYF.

The J gene is TRBJ2-2, the V gene TRBV5-1; 8 nucleotides align to TRBD1. Per germline, CDR1 SGHRS and CDR2 YFSETQ. J lost 6 bases, V lost 4 bases, and 8 bases had no gene match. This CDR3 has 15 amino acids. The CDR3 spells CASSLGQGSPGELFF. In DNA, the CDR3 is TGCGCCAGCAGCCTAGGACAGGGAAGTCCCGGGGAGCTGTTTTTT.

The chain couples TRBV5-6 to TRBJ2-5; D call uncertain. Germline CDR1 SGHDT, CDR2 YYEEEE. CDR3 size: 14 residues. V was clipped by 0 bases and J by 1 base, with 7 bases between them. CDR3 nucleotides: TGTGCCAGCAGCTTGGGGGCCTTCCAAGAGACCCAGTACTTC. Translating gives CASSLGAFQETQYF.

This chain joins TRBV3-1 (or the pseudogene TRBV3-2) and TRBJ2-2, with D perhaps TRBD1 (5 bases). The V gene lost 2 bases and the J gene lost 1 base, with 11 bases spanning the gap. Germline CDR1 reads LGHDT; CDR2 reads YNNKEL (reference sequence). The CDR3 runs 16 residues. In nucleotides, the CDR3 is TGTGCCAGCAGCCAAATGCCAGGACAGAACACCGGGGAGCTGTTTTTT. This encodes CASSQMPGQNTGELFF.

This chain connects TRBV5-1 to TRBJ2-7, with unresolved D. Trimming shortened V by 1 base and J by 3 bases, and 14 bases separated the two germline ends. The CDR3 consists of 15 residues. Germline lookup yields CDR1 SGHRS and CDR2 YFSETQ. The chain's CDR3 is CASSLKAATLYEQYF. The CDR3, as DNA: TGCGCCAGCAGCTTGAAGGCGGCAACCCTCTACGAGCAGTACTTC.

The V gene is TRBV5-1, the J gene TRBJ1-2; the D gene is possibly TRBD1 (5 bases). CDR3 length: 17 amino acids. V was shortened by 4 bases and J by 5 bases, with 24 bases between the two germline ends. Germline-derived CDR1 and CDR2 are SGHRS and YFSETQ. The CDR3 is CASSRYTNRKGGYGYTF. The CDR3 DNA reads as TGCGCCAGCAGCAGATATACAAACAGGAAAGGAGGGTATGGCTACACCTTC.

This clone appeared a single time. The chain joins TRBV18 to TRBJ1-5; 7 positions agree with TRBD1. This CDR3 region has 14 residues. CDR1 is KGHSH and CDR2 is LQKENI in the germline V gene. V dropped 2 bases and J dropped 9; count of bases not matched to a gene: 7. This CDR3 reads CASSPGERGRPQHF. The CDR3 coding sequence is TGTGCCAGCTCACCAGGTGAAAGGGGGCGGCCCCAGCATTTT.

This chain links TRBV7-9 with TRBJ2-2, with 12 bases matching TRBD1. Unmatched junction bases numbered 13, after V lost 5 bases and J lost 3 bases. The germline V gene encodes CDR1 SEHNR and CDR2 FQNEAQ (reference sequence). This CDR3 has 19 amino acids. In DNA form, the CDR3 reads TGTGCCAGCAGCGTAACCGGGACAGGGGGCTTCGAGTACACCGGGGAGCTGTTTTTT. It is translated as CASSVTGTGGFEYTGELFF.

The CDR3 region is CASSLWPRGAEAFF. The CDR3 DNA sequence: TGTGCCAGCAGTTTATGGCCCAGGGGCGCTGAAGCTTTCTTT. The rearrangement links TRBV27 to TRBJ1-1; D might be TRBD1 (6 bases). Germline lookup yields CDR1 MNHEY and CDR2 SMNVEV (reference sequence). The CDR3 extends over 14 amino acids. The germline V and J ends were trimmed by 1 base and 6 bases, with 12 bases remaining between them.

The rearrangement links TRBV7-9 to TRBJ2-1, with D possibly being TRBD1 (5 bases). CDR3 size: 15 residues. The V and J ends lost 4 bases and 0 bases respectively, with 10 bases between them. CDR1 and CDR2 (germline): SEHNR, FQNEAQ (reference sequence). CDR3 sequence: CASSSRVGSYNEQFF. The CDR3 coding sequence is TGTGCCAGCAGCTCCAGGGTCGGCTCCTACAATGAGCAGTTCTTC.

The V gene is TRBV11-2, the J gene TRBJ2-1; 8 bases fit TRBD2. There are 15 residues in the CDR3. CDR1 is SGHAT and CDR2 is FQNNGV in the germline V gene. The V gene end was trimmed by 8 bases and the J gene end by 4 bases; junction bases not matched to a gene: 10. The CDR3 loop is CASRGSRGGYNEQFF. Here the CDR3 DNA reads TGTGCCAGCCGCGGGTCCCGGGGGGGTTACAATGAGCAGTTCTTC.

This clone was counted between two and nine times. The gene calls are TRBV7-9 and TRBJ2-2; 7 bases are shared with TRBD1. The V and J ends lost 8 bases and 5 bases, in that order; junction bases with no gene match: 8. CDR3 length: 14 amino acids. In germline, CDR1 is SEHNR, CDR2 FQNEAQ (reference sequence). CDR3 nucleotide sequence: TGTGCCAGCGCCTCCTGGGACAGAACCGGGGAGCTGTTTTTT. Amino acids: CASASWDRTGELFF.

The rearrangement links TRBV2 to TRBJ2-7; TRBD1 matches at 8 bases. The CDR3 totals 13 residues. Germline CDR1 reads SNHLY; CDR2 reads FYNNEI. V shed 9 bases, J shed 4 bases, and the junction held 8 bases outside the gene matches. The CDR3 nucleotides are TGTGCCAGTTTAGGGCAGGGGGCTTACGAGCAGTACTTC. Translating it yields CASLGQGAYEQYF.

This clone was recorded only once. CDR3 amino acids: CASSYYTASNEQFF. The CDR3 DNA is TGTGCCAGCAGTTACTATACAGCTTCCAATGAGCAGTTCTTC. The chain combines TRBV6-6 with TRBJ2-1; D remains ambiguous. V lost 1 base to trimming and J lost 6 bases, with 10 bases between them. This CDR3 comprises 14 residues. The germline gives CDR1 MNHNY, CDR2 SVGAGI (reference sequence).

The V call is TRBV5-1, the J call TRBJ1-1; 9 bases agree with TRBD1. Germline V gives CDR1 SGHRS, CDR2 YFSETQ. CDR3 length: 15 residues. The V and J ends lost 3 bases and 3 bases, in that order; junction bases with no gene match: 6. The CDR3 DNA sequence: TGCGCCAGCAGCTCACGACAGGGGGGAGACACTGAAGCTTTCTTT. It encodes CASSSRQGGDTEAFF. The full variable domain, with the rest looked up from reference TRBV5-1 and TRBJ1-1, is KAGVTQTPRYLIKTRGQQVTLSCSPISGHRSVSWYQQTPGQGLQFLFEYFSETQRNKGNFPGRFSGRQFSNSRSEMNVSTLELGDSALYLCASSSRQGGDTEAFFGQGTRLTVV.

This clone is a singleton in its sample. This rearrangement joins TRBV6-4 to TRBJ1-3; TRBD1 matches 7 bases. Germline lookup yields CDR1 MRHNA and CDR2 SNTAGT. There are 16 residues in the CDR3. After removal of 5 bases from V and 0 bases from J, the junction contained 7 bases not matched to a gene. CDR3 sequence reads: CASSITRDSSGNTIYF. The DNA for the CDR3 is TGTGCCAGCAGTATAACCCGGGACAGCTCTGGAAACACCATATATTTT.

The CDR3 nucleotides read TGTGCCAGCAGCCATGACCGGACAGACCACAATGAGCAGTTCTTC. It specifies CASSHDRTDHNEQFF. The J gene is TRBJ2-1, the V gene TRBV3-1 (or the pseudogene TRBV3-2); D might be TRBD1 (6 bases). The CDR3 is 15 amino acids. V was shortened by 3 bases and J by 5 bases, with 14 bases between the two germline ends. Germline loops: CDR1 LGHDT, CDR2 YNNKEL (reference sequence).

The V call is TRBV18, the J call TRBJ2-4, with a tentative D call TRBD1 (5 bases). V was clipped by 3 bases and J by 7 bases, with 10 bases between them. The V gene's germline CDR1 is KGHSH and CDR2 LQKENI. The CDR3 is made up of 13 amino acids. CDR3 sequence reads: CASSPQGMNIQYF. In DNA, the CDR3 is TGTGCCAGCTCACCTCAGGGTATGAACATTCAGTACTTC.

Only a few counts were recorded for this clone. This chain uses TRBV5-1 with TRBJ1-4; 8 bases agree with TRBD1. Germline loops: CDR1 SGHRS, CDR2 YFSETQ. The CDR3 runs to 16 residues. V dropped 4 bases and J dropped 0; count of bases not matched to a gene: 5. CDR3 region: CASSQGQESTNEKLFF. The DNA for the CDR3 is TGCGCCAGCAGCCAGGGACAGGAGTCAACTAATGAAAAACTGTTTTTT.